This T cell receptor beta chain derives from a study of beta chain features in type 1 diabetes. Study-level background: Sorted cells from all samples, numbering fewer than 120,000,000, were examined. Study observations and caveats: PCR could preferentially amplify shorter templates, alike in patients and controls.

Points on this clone: The antigen is not known.

A sort by CD45RO/CCR7/CD25/CD127/CD95/CD27 yielded CD4+ naive, central memory, regulatory and stem cell-like memory cells. The investigators reverse transcribed all of the isolated RNA, so they sequenced expressed TCRB transcripts. The repertoire was sequenced with immunoSEQ multiplex PCR; TCRdb's copy has only in-frame clones and lacks some. The data contain under 450,000 clones, about 15% of them singletons. Trimming removed 4 bases from V and 5 bases from J; junction bases left unmatched: 0. The CDR3 runs to 14 residues. CDR1 is PRHDT and CDR2 is FYEKMQ in the germline V gene (reference sequence).

The sequence was collected from a man aged 25 to 40 in good health. The rearrangement joins TRBV13 to TRBJ2-5; 14 nucleotides align to TRBD2. Sequenced sample: naive CD4+ T cells from blood. The CDR3 DNA reads TGTGCCAGCAGCTGGACTAGCGGGAGGGAGACCCAGTACTTC. Translation gives CASSWTSGRETQYF.